This T cell receptor beta chain was captured by sequencing in a study of monozygotic twins with inflammatory bowel disease. CDR1 MNHEY and CDR2 SMNVEV come from the germline V gene (reference sequence). The CDR3 runs 14 residues. One entry per CDR3 protein, without DNA, is what TCRdb gives after re-calling the 5' RACE reads. Its table records approximately 380,000 distinct CDR3 sequences. The chain links TRBV27 to TRBJ2-3; the TRBD2 assignment by TCRdb is unverifiable without DNA. The TCR comes from a human donor with ulcerative colitis or Crohn's disease, or a healthy co-twin of an affected twin (not recorded which). Sequenced input: blood. The chain's CDR3 is CASTARGGANTQYF.